The TCR beta chain described here comes from a study of PD-L1 blockade in urothelial cancer. With respect to this clone: One end of the junction fails to match germline, which may point to a read error.

Time point in this sample: pretreatment peripheral blood. Disease in patients was locally advanced or metastatic urothelial carcinoma. CDR3 length: 15 residues. Germline-derived CDR1 and CDR2 are LNHDA and SQIVND (reference sequence). TCRdb keeps only in-frame clones here, not all; method: immunoSEQ multiplex PCR. The sample lists 70,000 or so clones, roughly 90% occurring once. The specimen was PBMCs, collected around atezolizumab (anti-PD-L1) treatment. This TCR came from a man in his sixties or seventies with urothelial cancer. The V and J genes are TRBV19 and TRBJ2-1; 9 bases are shared with TRBD2. The chain's CDR3 is CASSIDPTSGNEQLF. DNA for the CDR3: TGTGCCAGTAGTATAGACCCGACTAGCGGTAATGAGCAGCTCTTC.